This T cell receptor (beta chain) appears in the sequencing data of a study of T-cell memory formation after mild COVID-19. TCRdb re-derived calls from the 5' RACE reads in MiXCR, one entry per CDR3 protein. The sample includes 200,000 to 250,000 distinct CDR3 sequences, approximately 9% of them seen just once. This clonotype was observed a handful of times. Its target is not known. Overall study results and limits: For contracting clones, CD4+ ones sat mainly in CM and EM, CD8+ in EMRA.

The CDR3 contains 14 residues. Trimming shortened V by 5 bases and J by 3 bases, and 13 bases separated the two germline ends. The sequence was collected from a man between 18 and 29 years old who had mild COVID-19 (a few samples of this study predate the infection). Cell type and time point are not known. This chain connects TRBV12-3 or TRBV12-4 to TRBJ1-1; no firm D call. Sequencing was done on a sample of PBMCs or a T cell subset sorted from them (not recorded which). CDR3 bases: TGTGCCAGCAGTGAGTGGGTTTCGTACACTGAAGCTTTCTTT. The encoded protein is CASSEWVSYTEAFF.